This T cell receptor (beta chain) appears in the sequencing data of a study of TET2 disruption in CD19-targeted CAR T cells (dated by TCRdb to 2016 to 2018). Study-level background: The number of samples was determined by the original clinical trial design and by which samples were available, and no additional inclusion criteria were applied. Broad study findings and their caveats: Conclusions about the CAR T cells of the patient were based on extensive analysis of a single subject.

V loses 6 bases of germline sequence and J loses 5 bases, and the interval between the two ends is 18 bases. Reading from cysteine to phenylalanine, the CDR3 counts 14 amino acids. The DNA covers only part of the CDR3, 33 bases in frame from base 1. The germline V gene (reference sequence) specifies DFQATT as CDR1 and SNEGSKA as CDR2. As concerns this clone: It lacks a known antigen. The DNA ends 3 residues before the CDR3 does, and the rest of the CDR3 is filled in from the germline J gene.

This specimen's treatment or condition label, interpreted: autologous CTL019 cells: CD19 CAR with 4-1BB and CD3 zeta domains. TCR zeta and 4-1BB costimulatory signaling domains were incorporated into the CD19 CAR. T cells for CTL019 manufacturing were collected from peripheral blood by leukapheresis. The DNeasy Blood and Tissue Kit was used to extract genomic DNA from pre-infusion T cells, peripheral blood, or sorted post-infusion T cells. TCR beta chain deep sequencing was performed with the immunoSEQ assay. The source study handled its data this way. Only productive TCR beta rearrangements were used to calculate clonotype frequencies. TCRdb re-hosts the immuneACCESS table, in-frame sequences only. Its copies lack some clones; in the studies checked, an unresolved V gene accounts for under half of them, and the cause for the rest is not known. The D gene and trimming were derived from the DNA, and the V and J assignments and clone size from that table. This sample's records show 25,000 or so clones. In total, the top ten clones hold less than 2% of the sample.

The clonotype comes from a man between 65 and 85 years old with chronic lymphocytic leukemia. Here the chain combines TRBV20-1 and TRBJ2-3; the D segment could be TRBD1, given 6 matching bases. The material was CD8- CAR+ T cells sorted from cultured blood T cells, obtained for CD19 CAR T cell therapy. This sample's cell subset or site label indicates: CD8-negative CAR-positive T cells from the infusion product. The DNA read from the CDR3 is TGCAGTGCCAGGCACCTCACCAGGGGAGATACG. It translates as CSARHLTRGDT. The entire CDR3 reads CSARHLTRGDTQYF.